This entry concerns a single T cell receptor beta chain. A much larger clonotype is one base distant, so this may be a read error. TCRdb independently ran MiXCR on the RACE reads; one entry per CDR3 protein. The sample carries tens of thousands of distinct CDR3 sequences, roughly 12% recorded once. These data are taken from a study of human T cells and chemical hapten exposure. Study-wide background: Diphenylcyclopropenone was applied weekly to patients' scalps across the approximately 25-week study.

Germline V CDR1 and CDR2: SGHRS, YFSETQ. V dropped 1 base and J dropped 1 base, with 10 bases sitting between them. This CDR3 region has 15 residues. The sample's time point: pre-sensitization, week 0. Treatment meaning: therapeutic diphenylcyclopropenone sensitization with weekly scalp DPC. The authors extracted total RNA from unfractionated whole blood. The J gene is TRBJ2-3, the V gene TRBV5-1, with a tentative D call TRBD1 (6 bases). Source: whole blood, taken in connection with sensitization to the hapten diphenylcyclopropenone (DPC). The receptor's source is a woman in her thirties or forties with alopecia areata. Some clones in this sample may be carry-over from other donors' samples. The CDR3 DNA reads TGCGCCAGCAGCTTGCGGACAGCCGGCACAGATACGCAGTATTTT. Amino acids: CASSLRTAGTDTQYF.